A selection of T cell receptor beta chains follows, all from one sample in a study of Graves' ophthalmopathy and Graves' hyperthyroidism. TCRdb itself ran the multiplex PCR reads through MiXCR, one entry per CDR3 protein. Here the sample spans 350,000 to 400,000 distinct CDR3 sequences, around 17% being singletons. Sequenced material: peripheral blood. The receptors were gathered from a woman between 18 and 29 years old with Graves' ophthalmopathy. The CDR3 runs from the conserved cysteine through the conserved F or W. A D gene is named only where the DNA matches it firmly. Size tells how often a clone was seen (once, few, many) or the class of an expanded clone, and some rows leave it out.

D,size,length,J,V,CDR3,DNA
.,few,13,TRBJ1-2,TRBV28,CASSLGVGESYTF,TGTGCCAGCAGTTTAGGCGTAGGGGAGAGCTACACCTTC
.,many,15,TRBJ1-5,TRBV4-1,CASSQPAQSRQPQHF,TGCGCCAGCAGCCAGCCAGCCCAGTCGCGGCAGCCCCAGCATTTT
.,many,15,TRBJ1-1,TRBV7-2,CASSPRWGMNTEAFF,TGTGCCAGCAGCCCTCGTTGGGGGATGAACACTGAAGCTTTCTTT
TRBD1,many,16,TRBJ2-7,TRBV6-2/TRBV6-3,CASSYSTRTGDYEQYF,TGTGCCAGCAGTTACTCGACAAGGACAGGAGACTACGAGCAGTACTTC
.,many,13,TRBJ2-7,TRBV28,CATAGRRSYEQYF,TGTGCCACTGCGGGACGCAGATCGTACGAGCAGTACTTC
.,many,14,TRBJ2-5,TRBV2,CASSSTSGQETQYF,TGTGCCAGCAGTTCAACTTCAGGTCAAGAGACCCAGTACTTC
.,many,16,TRBJ1-5,TRBV11-2,CASSLVSGTSNQPQHF,TGTGCCAGCAGCTTAGTTTCAGGGACGAGCAATCAGCCCCAGCATTTT
.,many,14,TRBJ2-4,TRBV28,CATGAGLAKNIQYF,TGTGCCACGGGGGCAGGGCTAGCCAAAAACATTCAGTACTTC
TRBD2,many,17,TRBJ2-7,TRBV28,CASIPYRPGGYSYEQYF,TGTGCCAGCATCCCTTATCGGCCGGGAGGGTACTCCTACGAGCAGTACTTC
.,many,13,TRBJ1-1,TRBV24-1,CATSPRRSTEAFF,TGTGCCACTTCACCGCGGAGGAGCACTGAAGCTTTCTTT
TRBD1,.,13,TRBJ1-2,TRBV7-2,CASSPTGVGGHTF,TGTGCCAGCAGCCCCACAGGGGTGGGGGGCCACACCTTC
.,many,14,TRBJ2-7,TRBV6-2/TRBV6-3,CASSSQTGRYEQYF,TGTGCCAGCAGTTCCCAGACAGGACGATACGAGCAGTACTTC
.,once,15,TRBJ1-6,TRBV6-4,CASSYWGRENSPLHF,TGTGCCAGCAGTTATTGGGGCCGGGAGAATTCACCCCTCCACTTT
.,many,17,TRBJ2-4,TRBV6-2/TRBV6-3,CASSSLGAELAKNIQYF,TGTGCCAGCAGTTCCCTGGGGGCAGAACTAGCCAAAAACATTCAGTACTTC
TRBD2,many,16,TRBJ2-2,TRBV6-2/TRBV6-3,CASSYQLALNTGELFF,TGTGCCAGCAGTTACCAACTAGCGTTGAACACCGGGGAGCTGTTTTTT
TRBD1,many,15,TRBJ2-7,TRBV4-3,CASSQGPTGAYEQYF,TGCGCCAGCAGCCAAGGGCCGACAGGGGCCTACGAGCAGTACTTC